This T cell receptor beta chain appears in the sequencing data of a study of shared clonotypes between healthy human individuals. The J segment lost 0 bases and the V segment lost 0 bases, leaving 8 bases of the junction unmatched. The V gene's germline CDR1 is SGHVS and CDR2 FQNEAQ. The CDR3 totals 17 residues. Remarks on this clone: Its target is unknown.

The study, taken as a whole, reports: As a rule, naive subsets had a larger estimated richness than memory subsets. Relative to their counterparts shared across all four donors, non-shared clonotypes exhibited diminished generation probabilities.

Sequencing used immunoSEQ multiplex PCR; TCRdb keeps in-frame clones, though not all of them. The table records about 1.5 million clones, 98% of them present only once. The gene calls are TRBV7-8 and TRBJ2-7; 7 nucleotides align to TRBD2. Material: naive CD4+ T cells sorted from blood. Subset: CD45RA+ positively selected. The origin of this receptor is a man in his thirties or forties in good health. In DNA form, the CDR3 reads TGTGCCAGCAGCTTAGCGCAACTAGCGAAGAGCTCCTACGAGCAGTACTTC. The encoded protein is CASSLAQLAKSSYEQYF.